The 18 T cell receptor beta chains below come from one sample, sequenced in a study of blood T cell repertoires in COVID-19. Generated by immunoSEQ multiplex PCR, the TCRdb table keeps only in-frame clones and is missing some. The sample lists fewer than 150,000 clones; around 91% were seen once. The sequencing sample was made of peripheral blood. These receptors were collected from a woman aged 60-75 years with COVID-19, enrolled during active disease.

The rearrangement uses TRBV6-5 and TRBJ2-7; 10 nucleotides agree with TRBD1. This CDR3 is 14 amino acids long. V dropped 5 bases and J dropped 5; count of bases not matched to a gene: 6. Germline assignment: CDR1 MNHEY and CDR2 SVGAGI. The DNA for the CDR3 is TGTGCCAGCAGTCAGACAGGGGGCATCGACGAGCAGTACTTC. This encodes CASSQTGGIDEQYF.

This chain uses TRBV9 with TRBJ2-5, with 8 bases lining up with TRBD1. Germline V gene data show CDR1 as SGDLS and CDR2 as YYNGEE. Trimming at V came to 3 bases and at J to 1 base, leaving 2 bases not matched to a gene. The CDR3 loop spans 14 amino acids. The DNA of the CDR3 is TGTGCCAGCAGCGGAGGGACAGGCCAAGAGACCCAGTACTTC. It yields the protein CASSGGTGQETQYF.

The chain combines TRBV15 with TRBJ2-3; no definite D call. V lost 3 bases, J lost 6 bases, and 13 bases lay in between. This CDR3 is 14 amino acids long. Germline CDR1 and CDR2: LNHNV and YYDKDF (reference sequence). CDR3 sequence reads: CATSSPNEVDTQYF. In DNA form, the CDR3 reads TGTGCCACCAGCAGTCCCAATGAGGTGGATACGCAGTATTTT.

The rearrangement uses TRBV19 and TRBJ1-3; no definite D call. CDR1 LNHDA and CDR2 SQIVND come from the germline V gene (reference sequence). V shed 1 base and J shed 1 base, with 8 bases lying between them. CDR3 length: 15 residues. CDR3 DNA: TGTGCCAGTAGTATAGGAGGGAATTCTGGAAACACCATATATTTT. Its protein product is CASSIGGNSGNTIYF.

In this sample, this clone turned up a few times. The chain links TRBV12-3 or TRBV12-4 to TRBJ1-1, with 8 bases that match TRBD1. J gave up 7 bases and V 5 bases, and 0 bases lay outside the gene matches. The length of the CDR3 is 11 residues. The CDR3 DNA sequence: TGTGCCAGCAGTGGGACAGGTGAAGCTTTCTTT. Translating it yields CASSGTGEAFF.

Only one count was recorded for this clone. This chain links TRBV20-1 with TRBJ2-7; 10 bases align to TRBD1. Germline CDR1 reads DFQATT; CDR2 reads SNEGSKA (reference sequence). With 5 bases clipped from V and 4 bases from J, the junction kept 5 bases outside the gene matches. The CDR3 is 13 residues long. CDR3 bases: TGCAGTGCTGGTGGGACAGGGGCATACGAGCAGTACTTC. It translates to CSAGGTGAYEQYF.

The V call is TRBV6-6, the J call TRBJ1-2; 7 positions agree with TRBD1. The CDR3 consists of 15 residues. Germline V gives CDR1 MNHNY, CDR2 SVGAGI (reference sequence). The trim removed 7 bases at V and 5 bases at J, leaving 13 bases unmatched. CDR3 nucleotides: TGTGCCAGCACTCCCTCCGACAGGGCAGTTTATGGCTACACCTTC. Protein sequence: CASTPSDRAVYGYTF.

CDR3 DNA: TGCGCCAGCAGTCACTCCGGTTTTGACGGACGGCGGGGCTATGGCTACACCTTC. It is translated as CASSHSGFDGRRGYGYTF. The genes are TRBV23-1 and TRBJ1-2; no definite D call. Being an ORF, TRBV23-1 has a function that is uncertain. This CDR3 spans 18 amino acids. Between the trimmed V and J ends, which lost 3 bases and 4 bases, there was a span of 24 bases.

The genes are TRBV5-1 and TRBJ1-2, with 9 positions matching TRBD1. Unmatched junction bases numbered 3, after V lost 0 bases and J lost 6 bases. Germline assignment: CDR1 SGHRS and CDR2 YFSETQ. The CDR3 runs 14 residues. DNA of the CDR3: TGCGCCAGCAGCTTGGACAGGGGGCAAGATGGCTACACCTTC. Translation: CASSLDRGQDGYTF.

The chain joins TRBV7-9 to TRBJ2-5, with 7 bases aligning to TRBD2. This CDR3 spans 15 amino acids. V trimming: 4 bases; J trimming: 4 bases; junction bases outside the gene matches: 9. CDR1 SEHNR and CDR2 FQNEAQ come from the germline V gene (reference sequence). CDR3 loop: CASSYTGGIGETQYF. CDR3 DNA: TGTGCCAGCAGCTATACGGGGGGAATTGGAGAGACCCAGTACTTC.

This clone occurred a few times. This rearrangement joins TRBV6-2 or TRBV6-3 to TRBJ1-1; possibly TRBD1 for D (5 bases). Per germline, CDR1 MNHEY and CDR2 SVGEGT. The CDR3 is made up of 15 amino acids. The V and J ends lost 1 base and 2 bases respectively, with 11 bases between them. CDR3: CASSYFPDTNTEAFF. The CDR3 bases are TGTGCCAGCAGTTACTTTCCGGACACCAACACTGAAGCTTTCTTT.

This CDR3 is CASSFRGISGELFF. In DNA form, the CDR3 reads TGTGCCAGCAGCTTCAGGGGAATCTCCGGGGAGCTGTTTTTT. This rearrangement joins TRBV7-9 to TRBJ2-2; D might be TRBD1 (6 bases). This CDR3 is 14 amino acids long. The V end was cut by 3 bases, the J end by 6 bases, with 11 bases between. Germline V gives CDR1 SEHNR, CDR2 FQNEAQ (reference sequence).

CDR3 nucleotides: TGTGCCAGCAGCTCAACCGGGACAGGGGATGAAAAACTGTTTTTT. Protein: CASSSTGTGDEKLFF. V is TRBV7-9 and J is TRBJ1-4; 10 bases are a match to TRBD1. The CDR3 extends over 15 amino acids. Germline V gene data show CDR1 as SEHNR and CDR2 as FQNEAQ (reference sequence). The junction had 5 bases not matched to a gene; V was cut back by 4 bases and J by 6 bases. The full variable domain, in which reference TRBV7-9 and TRBJ1-4 provide the parts outside the CDR3, is DTGVSQNPRHKITKRGQNVTFRCDPISEHNRLYWYRQTLGQGPEFLTYFQNEAQLEKSRLLSDRFSAERPKGSFSTLEIQRTEQGDSAMYLCASSSTGTGDEKLFFGSGTQLSVL.

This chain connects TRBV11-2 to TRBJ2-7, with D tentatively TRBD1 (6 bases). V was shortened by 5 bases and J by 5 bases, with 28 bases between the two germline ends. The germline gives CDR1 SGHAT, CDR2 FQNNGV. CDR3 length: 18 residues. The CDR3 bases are TGTGCCAGCAGCCGTACCGCAGTCCTTCAAGGACAGATGCACGAGCAGTACTTC. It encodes CASSRTAVLQGQMHEQYF.

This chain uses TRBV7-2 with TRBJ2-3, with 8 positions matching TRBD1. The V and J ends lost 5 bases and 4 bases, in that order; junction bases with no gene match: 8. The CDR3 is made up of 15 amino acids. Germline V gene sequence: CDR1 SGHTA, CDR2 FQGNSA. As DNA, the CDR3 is TGTGCCAGCAGCACCAGACAGGGGTACCCAGATACGCAGTATTTT. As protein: CASSTRQGYPDTQYF.

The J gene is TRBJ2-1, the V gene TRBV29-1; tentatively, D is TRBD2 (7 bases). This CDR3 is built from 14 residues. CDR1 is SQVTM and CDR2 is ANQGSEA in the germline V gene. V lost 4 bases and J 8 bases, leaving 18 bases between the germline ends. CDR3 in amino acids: CSVGGGATYDEQFF. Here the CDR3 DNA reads TGCAGCGTTGGAGGGGGGGCAACTTACGATGAGCAGTTCTTC.

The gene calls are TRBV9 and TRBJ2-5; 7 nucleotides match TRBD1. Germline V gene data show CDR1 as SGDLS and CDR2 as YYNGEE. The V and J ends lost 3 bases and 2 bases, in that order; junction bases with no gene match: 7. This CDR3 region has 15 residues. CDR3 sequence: CASSATGAVQETQYF. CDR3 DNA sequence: TGTGCCAGCAGCGCAACAGGGGCTGTTCAAGAGACCCAGTACTTC.

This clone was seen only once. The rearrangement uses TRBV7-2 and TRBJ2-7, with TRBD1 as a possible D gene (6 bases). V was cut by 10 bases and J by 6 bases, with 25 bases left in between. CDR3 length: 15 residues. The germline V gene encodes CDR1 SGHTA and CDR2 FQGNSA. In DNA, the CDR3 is TGTGCCACCGCAGCAACAGGGAGCAAAGGTGGCGAGCAGTACTTC. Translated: CATAATGSKGGEQYF.